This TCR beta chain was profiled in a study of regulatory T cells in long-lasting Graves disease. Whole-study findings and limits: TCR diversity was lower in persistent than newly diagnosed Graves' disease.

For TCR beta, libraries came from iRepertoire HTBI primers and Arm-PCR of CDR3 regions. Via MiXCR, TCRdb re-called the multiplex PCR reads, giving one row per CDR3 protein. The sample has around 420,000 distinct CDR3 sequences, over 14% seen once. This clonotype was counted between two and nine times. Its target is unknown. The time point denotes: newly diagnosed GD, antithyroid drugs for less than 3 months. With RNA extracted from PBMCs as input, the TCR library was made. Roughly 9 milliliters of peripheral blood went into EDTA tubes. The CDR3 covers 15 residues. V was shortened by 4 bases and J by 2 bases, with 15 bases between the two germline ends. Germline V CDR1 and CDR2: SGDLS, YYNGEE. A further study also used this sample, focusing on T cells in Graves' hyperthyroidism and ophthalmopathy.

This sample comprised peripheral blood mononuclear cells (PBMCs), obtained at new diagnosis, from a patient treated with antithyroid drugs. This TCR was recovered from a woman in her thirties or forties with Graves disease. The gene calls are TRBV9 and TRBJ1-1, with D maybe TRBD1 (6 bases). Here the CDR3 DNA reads TGTGCCAGCAGCCCCCCGGACAGCCTAAACACTGAAGCTTTCTTT. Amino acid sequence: CASSPPDSLNTEAFF.